This T cell receptor beta chain was captured in a study of cytomegalovirus exposure and HLA in healthy donors. Looking at the study overall: The use of the same platform for the 90 to 150 validation repertoires and the 666 first-cohort repertoires was reported by a later analysis. Study-wide findings and caveats: Overall, approximately 150 TCR beta chains were annotated as cytomegalovirus-associated. Whilst most TCR sequences proved rare, a subset of public TCRs occurred across many donors.

The CDR3 has 13 amino acids. Per germline, CDR1 SGHRS and CDR2 YFSETQ. The repertoire was sequenced with immunoSEQ multiplex PCR; TCRdb's copy has only in-frame clones and lacks some. The sample consists of 100,000 to 150,000 clones, under 90% of them appearing once. This clone was counted a single time. Its specificity is unknown. The junction differs from germline at one of its ends, possibly a read error. The receptor comes from a woman in her late teens or twenties in good health and CMV-seronegative. The rearrangement uses TRBV5-1 and TRBJ2-1; D unresolved. Material for sequencing was PBMCs. Written as DNA, the CDR3 is TGCGCCAGCAGTTTGGAGCCCTACAATGAGCAGTTCTTC. This sequence encodes CASSLEPYNEQFF. The full variable domain, with the rest looked up from reference TRBV5-1 and TRBJ2-1, is KAGVTQTPRYLIKTRGQQVTLSCSPISGHRSVSWYQQTPGQGLQFLFEYFSETQRNKGNFPGRFSGRQFSNSRSEMNVSTLELGDSALYLCASSLEPYNEQFFGPGTRLTVL.